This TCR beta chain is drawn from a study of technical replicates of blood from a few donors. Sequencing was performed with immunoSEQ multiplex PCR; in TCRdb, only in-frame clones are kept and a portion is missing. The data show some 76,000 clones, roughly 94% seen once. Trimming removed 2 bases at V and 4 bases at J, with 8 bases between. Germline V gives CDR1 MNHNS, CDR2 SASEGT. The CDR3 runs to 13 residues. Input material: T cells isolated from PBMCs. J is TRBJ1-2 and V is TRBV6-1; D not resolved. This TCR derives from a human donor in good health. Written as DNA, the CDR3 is TGTGCCAGCAGTGAAAGGAGGCTCTATGGCTACACCTTC. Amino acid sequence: CASSERRLYGYTF.